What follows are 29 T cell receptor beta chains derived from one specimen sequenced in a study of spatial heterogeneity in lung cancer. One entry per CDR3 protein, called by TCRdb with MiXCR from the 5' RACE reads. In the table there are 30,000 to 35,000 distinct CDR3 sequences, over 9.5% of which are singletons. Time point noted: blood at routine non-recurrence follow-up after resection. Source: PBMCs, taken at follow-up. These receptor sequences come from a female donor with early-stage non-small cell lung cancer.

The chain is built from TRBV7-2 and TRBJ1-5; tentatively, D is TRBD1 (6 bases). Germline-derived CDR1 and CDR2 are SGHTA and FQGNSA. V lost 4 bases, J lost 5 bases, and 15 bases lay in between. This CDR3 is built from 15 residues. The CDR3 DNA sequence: TGTGCCAGCAGCTCGGGGGCTTTTAGGGATCAGCCCCAGCATTTT. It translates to CASSSGAFRDQPQHF.

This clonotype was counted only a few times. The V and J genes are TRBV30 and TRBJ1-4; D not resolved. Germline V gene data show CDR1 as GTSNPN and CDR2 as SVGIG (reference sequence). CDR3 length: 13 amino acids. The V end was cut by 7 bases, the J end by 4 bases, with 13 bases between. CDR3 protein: CASMGRHNEKLFF. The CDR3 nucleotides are TGTGCCTCGATGGGGAGGCATAATGAAAAACTGTTTTTT. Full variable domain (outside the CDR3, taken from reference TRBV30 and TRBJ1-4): SQTIHQWPATLVQPVGSPLSLECTVEGTSNPNLYWYRQAAGRGLQLLFYSVGIGQISSEVPQNLSASRPQDRQFILSSKKLLLSDSGFYLCASMGRHNEKLFFGSGTQLSVL.

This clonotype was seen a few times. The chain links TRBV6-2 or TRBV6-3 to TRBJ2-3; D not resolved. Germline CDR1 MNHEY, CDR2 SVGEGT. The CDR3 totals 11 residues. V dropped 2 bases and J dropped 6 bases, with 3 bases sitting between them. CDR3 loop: CASSYGDTQYF. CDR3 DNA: TGTGCCAGCAGTTACGGCGATACGCAGTATTTT.

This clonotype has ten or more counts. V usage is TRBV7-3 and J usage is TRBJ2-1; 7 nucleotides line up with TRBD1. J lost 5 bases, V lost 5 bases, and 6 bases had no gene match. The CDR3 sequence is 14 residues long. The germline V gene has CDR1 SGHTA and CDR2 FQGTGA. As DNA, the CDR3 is TGTGCCAGCAGCCGACAGGGTGGGGACAATGAGCAGTTCTTC. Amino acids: CASSRQGGDNEQFF. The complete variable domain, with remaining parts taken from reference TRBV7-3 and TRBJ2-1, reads GAGVSQTPSNKVTEKGKYVELRCDPISGHTALYWYRQSLGQGPEFLIYFQGTGAADDSGLPNDRFFAVRPEGSVSTLKIQRTERGDSAVYLCASSRQGGDNEQFFGPGTRLTVL.

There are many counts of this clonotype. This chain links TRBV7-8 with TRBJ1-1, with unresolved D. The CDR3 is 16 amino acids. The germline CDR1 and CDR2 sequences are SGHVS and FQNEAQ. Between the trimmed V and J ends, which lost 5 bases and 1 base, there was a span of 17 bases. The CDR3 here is CASSITAGSGNTEAFF. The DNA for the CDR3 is TGTGCCAGCAGCATAACAGCGGGGTCCGGGAACACTGAAGCTTTCTTT. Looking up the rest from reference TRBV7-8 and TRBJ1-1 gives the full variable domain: GAGVSQSPRYKVAKRGQDVALRCDPISGHVSLFWYQQALGQGPEFLTYFQNEAQLDKSGLPSDRFFAERPEGSVSTLKIQRTQQEDSAVYLCASSITAGSGNTEAFFGQGTRLTVV.

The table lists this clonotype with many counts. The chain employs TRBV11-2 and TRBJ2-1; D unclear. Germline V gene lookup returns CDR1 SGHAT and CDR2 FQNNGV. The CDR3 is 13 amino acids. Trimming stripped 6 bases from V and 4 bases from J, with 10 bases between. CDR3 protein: CASRLTYYNEQFF. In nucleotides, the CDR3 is TGTGCCAGCAGGTTAACGTATTACAATGAGCAGTTCTTC.

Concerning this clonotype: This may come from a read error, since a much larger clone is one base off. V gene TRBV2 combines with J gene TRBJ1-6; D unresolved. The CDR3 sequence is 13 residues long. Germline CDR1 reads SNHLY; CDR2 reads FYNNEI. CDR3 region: CVSSEEGNSPLHF. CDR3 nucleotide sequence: TGTGTCAGCAGTGAAGAGGGTAATTCACCCCTCCACTTT.

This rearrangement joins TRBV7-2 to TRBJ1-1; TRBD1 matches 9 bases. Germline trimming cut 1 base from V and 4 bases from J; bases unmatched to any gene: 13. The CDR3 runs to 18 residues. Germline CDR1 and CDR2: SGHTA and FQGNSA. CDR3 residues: CASSLGTGVGRSGTEAFF. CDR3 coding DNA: TGTGCCAGCAGCTTAGGGACAGGGGTCGGTAGGAGTGGCACTGAAGCTTTCTTT. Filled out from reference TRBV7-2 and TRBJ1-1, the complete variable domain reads GAGVSQSPSNKVTEKGKDVELRCDPISGHTALYWYRQSLGQGLEFLIYFQGNSAPDKSGLPSDRFSAERTGGSVSTLTIQRTQQEDSAVYLCASSLGTGVGRSGTEAFFGQGTRLTVV.

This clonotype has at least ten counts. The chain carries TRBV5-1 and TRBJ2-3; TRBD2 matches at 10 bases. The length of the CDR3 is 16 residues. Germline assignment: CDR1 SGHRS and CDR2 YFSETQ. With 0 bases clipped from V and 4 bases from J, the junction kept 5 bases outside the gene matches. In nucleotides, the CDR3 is TGCGCCAGCAGCTTGGCCGGTACTAGCGGGGCAGATACGCAGTATTTT. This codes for CASSLAGTSGADTQYF.

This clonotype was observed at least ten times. In DNA, the CDR3 is TGTGCCAGCAGCCCTGTTTCAAGCGGGGTCTACAATGAGCAGTTCTTC. Its protein is CASSPVSSGVYNEQFF. The chain employs TRBV3-1 and TRBJ2-1, with 7 bases lining up with TRBD2. With 4 bases clipped from V and 3 bases from J, the junction kept 9 bases outside the gene matches. The length of the CDR3 is 16 residues. Germline V gene sequence: CDR1 LGHDT, CDR2 YNNKEL (reference sequence).

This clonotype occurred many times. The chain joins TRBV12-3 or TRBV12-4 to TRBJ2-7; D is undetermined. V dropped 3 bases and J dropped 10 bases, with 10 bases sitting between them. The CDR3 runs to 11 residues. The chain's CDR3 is CASSFRQSQYF. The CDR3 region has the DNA TGTGCCAGCAGTTTCAGGCAATCCCAGTACTTC.

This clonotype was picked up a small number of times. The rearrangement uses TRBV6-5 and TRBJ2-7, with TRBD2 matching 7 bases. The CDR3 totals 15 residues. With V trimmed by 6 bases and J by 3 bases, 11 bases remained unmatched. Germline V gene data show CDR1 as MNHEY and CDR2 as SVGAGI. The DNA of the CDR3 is TGTGCCAGCAGACGCCGCGGGGGTATGCACTACGAGCAGTACTTC. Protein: CASRRRGGMHYEQYF.

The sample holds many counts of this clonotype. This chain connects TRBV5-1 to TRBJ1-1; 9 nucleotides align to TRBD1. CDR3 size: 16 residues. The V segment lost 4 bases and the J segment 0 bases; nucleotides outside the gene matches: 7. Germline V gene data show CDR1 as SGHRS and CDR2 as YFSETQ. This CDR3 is CASSPTGGVMNTEAFF. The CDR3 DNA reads TGCGCCAGCAGCCCAACAGGGGGCGTCATGAACACTGAAGCTTTCTTT.

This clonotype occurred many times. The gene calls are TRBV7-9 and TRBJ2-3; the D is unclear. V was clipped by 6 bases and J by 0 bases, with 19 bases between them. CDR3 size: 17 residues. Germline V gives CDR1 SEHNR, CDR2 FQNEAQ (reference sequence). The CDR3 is CASRYRFGNSSTDTQYF. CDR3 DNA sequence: TGTGCCAGCAGGTACAGATTCGGTAATTCAAGCACAGATACGCAGTATTTT.

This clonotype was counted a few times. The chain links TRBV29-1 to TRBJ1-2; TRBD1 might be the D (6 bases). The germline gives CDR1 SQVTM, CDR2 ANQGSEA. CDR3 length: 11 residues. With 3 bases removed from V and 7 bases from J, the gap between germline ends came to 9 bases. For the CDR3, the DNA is TGCAGCGTTGACTGGGACATTGGCTACACCTTC. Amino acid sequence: CSVDWDIGYTF.

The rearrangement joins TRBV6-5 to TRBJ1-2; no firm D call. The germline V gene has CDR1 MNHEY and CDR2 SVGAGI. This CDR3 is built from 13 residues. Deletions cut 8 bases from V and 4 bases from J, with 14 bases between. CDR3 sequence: CASAKAFGYGYTF. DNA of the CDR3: TGTGCCAGCGCGAAAGCCTTTGGCTATGGCTACACCTTC.

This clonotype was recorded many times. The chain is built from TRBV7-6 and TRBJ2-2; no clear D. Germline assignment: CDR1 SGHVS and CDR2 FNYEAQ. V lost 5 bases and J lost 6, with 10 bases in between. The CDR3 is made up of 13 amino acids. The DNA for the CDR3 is TGTGCCAGCAGCCGCGGTGGCGCCGGGGAGCTGTTTTTT. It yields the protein CASSRGGAGELFF. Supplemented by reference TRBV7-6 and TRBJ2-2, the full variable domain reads GAGVSQSPRYKVTKRGQDVALRCDPISGHVSLYWYRQALGQGPEFLTYFNYEAQQDKSGLPNDRFSAERPEGSISTLTIQRTEQRDSAMYRCASSRGGAGELFFGEGSRLTVL.

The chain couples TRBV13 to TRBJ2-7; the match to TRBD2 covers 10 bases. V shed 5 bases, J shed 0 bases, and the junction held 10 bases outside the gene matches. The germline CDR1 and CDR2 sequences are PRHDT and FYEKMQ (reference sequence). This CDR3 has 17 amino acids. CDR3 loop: CASSPPGLADSSYEQYF. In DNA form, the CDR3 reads TGTGCCAGCAGCCCTCCCGGACTAGCGGATAGCTCCTACGAGCAGTACTTC.

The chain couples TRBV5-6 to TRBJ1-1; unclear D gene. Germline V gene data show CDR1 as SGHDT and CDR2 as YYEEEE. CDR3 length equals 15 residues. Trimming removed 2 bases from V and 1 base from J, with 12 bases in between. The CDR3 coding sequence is TGTGCCAGCAGCTTTGAGCTGCTGGGGAACACTGAAGCTTTCTTT. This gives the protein CASSFELLGNTEAFF. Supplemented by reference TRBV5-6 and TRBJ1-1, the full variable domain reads DAGVTQSPTHLIKTRGQQVTLRCSPKSGHDTVSWYQQALGQGPQFIFQYYEEEERQRGNFPDRFSGHQFPNYSSELNVNALLLGDSALYLCASSFELLGNTEAFFGQGTRLTVV.

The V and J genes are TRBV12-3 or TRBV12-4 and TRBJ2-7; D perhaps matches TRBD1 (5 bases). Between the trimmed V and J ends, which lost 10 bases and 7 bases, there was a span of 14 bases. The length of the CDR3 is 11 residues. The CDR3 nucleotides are TGTGCCACAGGGTCGGGTGGTGAGCAGTACTTC. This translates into CATGSGGEQYF.

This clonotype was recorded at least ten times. CDR3 DNA sequence: TGTGCCAGCAGCTTTTCAGGGTTAGATACGCAGTATTTT. As protein: CASSFSGLDTQYF. J is TRBJ2-3 and V is TRBV7-2; a weak D match, TRBD1 (5 bases). Between the trimmed V and J ends, which lost 3 bases and 5 bases, there was a span of 9 bases. From germline, CDR1 is SGHTA and CDR2 FQGNSA. The CDR3 runs 13 residues.

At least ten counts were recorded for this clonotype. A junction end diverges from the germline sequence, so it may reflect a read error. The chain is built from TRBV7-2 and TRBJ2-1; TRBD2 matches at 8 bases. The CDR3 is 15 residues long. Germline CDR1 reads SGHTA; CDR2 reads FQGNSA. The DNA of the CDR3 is TGTGCCAGCAGGTTAGCGGGGAGCTCCTACAATGAGCAGTTCTTC. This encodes CASRLAGSSYNEQFF.

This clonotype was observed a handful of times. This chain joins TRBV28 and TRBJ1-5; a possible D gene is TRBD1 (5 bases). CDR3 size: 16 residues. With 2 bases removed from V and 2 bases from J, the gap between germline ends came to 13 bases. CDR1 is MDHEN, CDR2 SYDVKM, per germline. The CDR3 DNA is TGTGCCAGCAGTTTACCCGGGGGGTTCGGCAATCAGCCCCAGCATTTT. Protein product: CASSLPGGFGNQPQHF.

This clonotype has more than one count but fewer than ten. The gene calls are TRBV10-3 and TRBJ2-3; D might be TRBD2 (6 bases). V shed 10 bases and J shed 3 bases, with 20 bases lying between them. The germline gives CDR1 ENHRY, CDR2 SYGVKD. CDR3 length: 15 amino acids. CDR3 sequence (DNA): TGTGCCACTTGCCCCGGGGGAGAGTCGACAGATACGCAGTATTTT. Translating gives CATCPGGESTDTQYF.

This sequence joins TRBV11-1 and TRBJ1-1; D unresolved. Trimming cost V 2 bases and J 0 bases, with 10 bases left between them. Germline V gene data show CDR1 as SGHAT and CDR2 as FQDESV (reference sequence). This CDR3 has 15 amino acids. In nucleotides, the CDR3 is TGTGCCAGCAGCTTAACCCAATCTATGAACACTGAAGCTTTCTTT. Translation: CASSLTQSMNTEAFF.

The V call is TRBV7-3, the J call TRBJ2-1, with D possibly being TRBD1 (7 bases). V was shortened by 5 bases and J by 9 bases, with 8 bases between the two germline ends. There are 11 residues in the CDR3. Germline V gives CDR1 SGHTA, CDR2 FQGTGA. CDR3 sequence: CASSQGGEQFF. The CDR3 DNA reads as TGTGCCAGCAGCCAGGGGGGTGAGCAGTTCTTC.

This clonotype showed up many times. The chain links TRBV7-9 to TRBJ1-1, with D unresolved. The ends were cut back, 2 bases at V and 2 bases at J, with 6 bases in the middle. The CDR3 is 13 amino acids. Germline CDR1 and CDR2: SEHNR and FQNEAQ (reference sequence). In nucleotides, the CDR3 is TGTGCCAGCAGCTTACACGCTAACACTGAAGCTTTCTTT. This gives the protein CASSLHANTEAFF.

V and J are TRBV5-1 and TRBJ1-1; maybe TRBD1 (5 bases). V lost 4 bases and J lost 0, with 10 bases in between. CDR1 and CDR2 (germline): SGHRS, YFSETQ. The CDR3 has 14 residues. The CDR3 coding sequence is TGCGCCAGCAGCCACGGGACGGTGAACACTGAAGCTTTCTTT. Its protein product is CASSHGTVNTEAFF.

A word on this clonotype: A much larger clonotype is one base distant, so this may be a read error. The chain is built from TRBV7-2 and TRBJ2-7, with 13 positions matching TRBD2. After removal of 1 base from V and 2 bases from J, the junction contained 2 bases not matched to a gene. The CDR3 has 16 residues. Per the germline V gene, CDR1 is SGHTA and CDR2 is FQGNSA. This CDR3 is CASSLVTSGGPYEQYF. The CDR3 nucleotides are TGTGCCAGCAGCTTAGTGACTAGCGGGGGGCCCTACGAGCAGTACTTC.